Only a few counts were recorded for the clone carrying this T cell receptor (beta chain). No antigen is known for it. This entry comes from a study of T cell repertoires in cytomegalovirus infection. Study-wide background: Well-studied HLA-B-restricted CMV epitopes were used in the study alongside recently identified HLA-C-restricted ones. Carrying CMV and the relevant HLA type showed in public TCR beta signatures.

Study-wide findings and caveats: The study identified carriers of CMV plus the relevant HLA from cumulative public TCR beta family frequency.

TCRdb re-derived calls from the reads in MiXCR, one entry per CDR3 protein. In the table there are roughly 110,000 distinct CDR3 sequences, about 33% of which are singletons. This TCR derives from a human donor in good health (CMV status not recorded). Some clones in this sample may be carry-over from other donors' samples. The source material was CD8+ T cells from cultured PBMCs, sampled from culture after CMV antigen stimulation.

CDR3 residues: CSGGQDAYEQYF. CDR3 DNA sequence: TGCAGTGGGGGACAGGACGCCTACGAGCAGTACTTC. The chain has TRBV20-1 and TRBJ2-7; TRBD1 aligns across 8 bases. The CDR3 runs 12 residues. The V segment lost 7 bases and the J segment 2 bases; nucleotides outside the gene matches: 4. Germline CDR1 DFQATT, CDR2 SNEGSKA (reference sequence).